The 4 T cell receptor beta chains in this list originate from one sample, sequenced in a study of human T cells and chemical hapten exposure (dated by TCRdb to about 2021). The library was prepared using RACE. Sequencer: NextSeq 500. The raw public data were reprocessed by TCRdb itself: fastp quality trimming at Q25, MiXCR clonotype calling, in-frame beta chains only. CDR3 protein duplicates are merged, each entry listing the most common genes and DNA. The sample table records about 190,000 distinct CDR3 sequences; around a quarter of these occur just once. Of the sample, 2.5% falls within the top ten clones. The sample's time point label, in plain terms: patch test 3, about 24 weeks after DPC sensitization. This sample's treatment or condition label indicates: therapeutic diphenylcyclopropenone sensitization with weekly scalp DPC. The sequencing used whole blood, collected in connection with sensitization to the hapten diphenylcyclopropenone (DPC). Source of these receptors: a middle-aged woman with alopecia areata. Some clones in this sample may be carry-over from other donors' samples.

The V and J genes are TRBV29-1 and TRBJ1-1; D remains ambiguous. There are 13 residues in the CDR3. CDR1 and CDR2 from the germline V gene are SQVTM and ANQGSEA. V was shortened by 2 bases and J by 5 bases, with 12 bases between the two germline ends. The CDR3 DNA reads as TGCAGCGTTGAAACGGGCGTGGGGACTGAAGCTTTCTTT. Its protein is CSVETGVGTEAFF. The entire variable domain, with the rest obtained from reference TRBV29-1 and TRBJ1-1, is as follows: SAVISQKPSRDICQRGTSLTIQCQVDSQVTMMFWYRQQPGQSLTLIATANQGSEATYESGFVIDKFPISRPNLTFSTLTVSNMSPEDSSIYLCSVETGVGTEAFFGQGTRLTVV.

The sample holds a few counts of this clonotype. This chain joins TRBV2 and TRBJ1-5, with 7 bases that match TRBD1. J lost 11 bases, V lost 5 bases, and 12 bases had no gene match. The CDR3 length is 14 residues. Germline V gene lookup returns CDR1 SNHLY and CDR2 FYNNEI. CDR3 sequence reads: CASSTDRSQFAQHF. CDR3 DNA: TGTGCCAGCAGTACGGACAGGTCTCAATTTGCCCAGCATTTT.

This clonotype was observed a single time. The chain uses TRBV29-1 and TRBJ2-7; D call uncertain. V was shortened by 5 bases and J by 0 bases, with 14 bases between the two germline ends. Germline V gene lookup returns CDR1 SQVTM and CDR2 ANQGSEA. CDR3 length: 14 residues. This chain's CDR3 is CSVRPVYNSYEQYF. In nucleotides, the CDR3 is TGCAGCGTTAGACCAGTATACAACTCCTACGAGCAGTACTTC.

The chain carries TRBV3-1 and TRBJ1-3, with no clear D. CDR3 size: 15 residues. The V gene lost 2 bases and the J gene lost 0 bases, with 8 bases spanning the gap. Per germline, CDR1 LGHDT and CDR2 YNNKEL (reference sequence). This CDR3 reads CASSQYTDSGNTIYF. The CDR3 bases are TGTGCCAGCAGCCAATATACGGACTCTGGAAACACCATATATTTT.